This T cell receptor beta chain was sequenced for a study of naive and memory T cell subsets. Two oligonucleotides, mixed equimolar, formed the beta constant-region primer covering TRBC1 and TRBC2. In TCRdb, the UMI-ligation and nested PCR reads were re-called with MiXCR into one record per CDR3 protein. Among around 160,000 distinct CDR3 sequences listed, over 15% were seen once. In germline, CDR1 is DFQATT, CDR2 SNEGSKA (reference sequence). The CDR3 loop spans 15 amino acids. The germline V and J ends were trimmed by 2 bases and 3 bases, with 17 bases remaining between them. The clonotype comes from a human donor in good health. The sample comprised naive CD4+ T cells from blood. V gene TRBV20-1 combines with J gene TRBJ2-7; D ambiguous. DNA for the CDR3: TGCAGTGCTAGACTTCTGGACGGAAAGATCTACGAGCAGTACTTC. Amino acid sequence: CSARLLDGKIYEQYF.